The entry below gives a single T cell receptor beta chain sequence along with its context. Its target is not known. TCRdb reprocessed the 5' RACE reads, keeping one entry per CDR3 protein, no DNA. In total, the table holds 440,000 or so distinct CDR3 sequences. CDR3 length: 14 amino acids. These data come from a study of T cells expressing NK-cell markers. For the study at large: Among eight sequenced donors, seven carried HCMV seropositivity while one was seronegative. Study conclusions and caveats: There remained a lack of clarity about HCMV specificity of expanded NKG2C+ T cell clones. Similarly, these clonotypes led the CD3+CD56-NKG2C+ fraction as well in a handful of donors.

The chain has TRBV12-3 or TRBV12-4 and TRBJ1-2; TCRdb indicates TRBD1, and absent DNA this call remains unverified. This receptor was identified in a woman between 18 and 75 years old in good health. The sample consisted of blood T cells: a sorted CD56 or NKG2C T cell subset, CD4+ or CD8+ T cells, or bulk PBMC T cells (not recorded which). CDR3 in amino acids: CASSFRGAGYGYTF.